The T cell receptor beta chain under discussion was sequenced for a study of shared clonotypes between healthy human individuals. Across the whole study: Participating donors consisted of a couple of women and a few men aged 18 to 49.

Concerning this clone itself: Additional DNA sequences in this sample encode the identical CDR3.

CD45RO-negative CD8 cells positively selected for CCR7 made up the naive population, which excluded terminally differentiated effector memory CD45RA+ cells. With 1 base clipped from V and 2 bases from J, the junction kept 1 base outside the gene matches. The CDR3 spans 14 residues. Per the germline V gene, CDR1 is LNHDA and CDR2 is SQIVND (reference sequence). Measured with immunoSEQ multiplex PCR; TCRdb has only the in-frame clones, and not every one. Of a few million clones in the sample, about 94% were seen once. Sequencing input: naive CD8+ T cells from PBMCs. The J gene is TRBJ2-7, the V gene TRBV19; 8 positions match TRBD2. The TCR comes from a man in his late teens or twenties in good health. Some clones in this sample may be carry-over from other donors' samples. The CDR3 here is CASSIAGGPYEQYF. DNA of the CDR3: TGTGCCAGTAGTATAGCGGGAGGGCCCTACGAGCAGTACTTC. Combining the CDR3 with reference TRBV19 and TRBJ2-7 gives the whole variable domain DGGITQSPKYLFRKEGQNVTLSCEQNLNHDAMYWYRQDPGQGLRLIYYSQIVNDFQKGDIAEGYSVSREKKESFPLTVTSAQKNPTAFYLCASSIAGGPYEQYFGPGTRLTVT.